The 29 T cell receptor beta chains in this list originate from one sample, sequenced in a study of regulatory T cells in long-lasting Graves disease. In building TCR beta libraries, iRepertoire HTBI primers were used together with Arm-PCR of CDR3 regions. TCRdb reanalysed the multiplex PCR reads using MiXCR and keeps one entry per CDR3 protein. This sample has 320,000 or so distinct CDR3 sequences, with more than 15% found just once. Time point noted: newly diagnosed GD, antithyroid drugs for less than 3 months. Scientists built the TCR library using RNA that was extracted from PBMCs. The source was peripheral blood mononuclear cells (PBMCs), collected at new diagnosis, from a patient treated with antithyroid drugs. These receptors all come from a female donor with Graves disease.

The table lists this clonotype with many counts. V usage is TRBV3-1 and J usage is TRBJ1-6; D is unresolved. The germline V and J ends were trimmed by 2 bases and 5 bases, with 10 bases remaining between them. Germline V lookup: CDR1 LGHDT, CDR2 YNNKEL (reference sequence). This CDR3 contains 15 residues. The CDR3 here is CASSQTAGNNSPLHF. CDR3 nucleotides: TGTGCCAGCAGCCAAACGGCTGGCAATAATTCACCCCTCCACTTT.

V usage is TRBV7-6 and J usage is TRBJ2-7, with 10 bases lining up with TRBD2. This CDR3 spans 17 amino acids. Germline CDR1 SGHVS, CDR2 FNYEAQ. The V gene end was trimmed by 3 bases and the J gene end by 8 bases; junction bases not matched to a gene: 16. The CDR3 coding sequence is TGTGCCAGCAGCTTGCAAACCCCCCCAGCGGGAGGGCCCCAGCAGTACTTC. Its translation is CASSLQTPPAGGPQQYF.

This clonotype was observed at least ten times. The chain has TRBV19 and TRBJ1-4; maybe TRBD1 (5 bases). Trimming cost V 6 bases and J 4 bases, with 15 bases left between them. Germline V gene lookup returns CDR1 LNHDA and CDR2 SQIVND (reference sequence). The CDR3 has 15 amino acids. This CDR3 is CASRRQQANNEKLFF. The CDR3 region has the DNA TGTGCCAGTAGGAGACAACAGGCGAATAATGAAAAACTGTTTTTT.

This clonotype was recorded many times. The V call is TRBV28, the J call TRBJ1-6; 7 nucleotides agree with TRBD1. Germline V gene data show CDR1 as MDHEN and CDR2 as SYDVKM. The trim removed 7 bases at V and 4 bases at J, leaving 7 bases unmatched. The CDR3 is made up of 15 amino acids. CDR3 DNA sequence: TGTGCCAGCACCCAGGGGGGACAATATAATTCACCCCTCCACTTT. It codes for CASTQGGQYNSPLHF.

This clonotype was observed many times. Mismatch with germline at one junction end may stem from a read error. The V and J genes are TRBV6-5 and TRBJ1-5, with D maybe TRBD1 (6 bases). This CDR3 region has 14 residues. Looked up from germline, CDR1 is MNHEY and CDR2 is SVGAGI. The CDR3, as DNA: TGTGCCAGCTGTTACCGACAGGGCAATCAGCCCCAGCATTTT. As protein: CASCYRQGNQPQHF.

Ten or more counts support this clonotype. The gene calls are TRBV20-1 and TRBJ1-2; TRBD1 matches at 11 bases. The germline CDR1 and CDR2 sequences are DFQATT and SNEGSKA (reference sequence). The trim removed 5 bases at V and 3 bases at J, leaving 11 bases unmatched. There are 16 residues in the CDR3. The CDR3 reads CSARGQGADRDYGYTF. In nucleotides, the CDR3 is TGCAGTGCTCGAGGACAGGGGGCAGATAGGGACTATGGCTACACCTTC.

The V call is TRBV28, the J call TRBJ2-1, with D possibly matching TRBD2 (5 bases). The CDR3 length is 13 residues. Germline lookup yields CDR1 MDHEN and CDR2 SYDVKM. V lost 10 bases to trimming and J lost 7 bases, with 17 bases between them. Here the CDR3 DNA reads TGTGCCACCGTAGACCCCGGGAAAAATGAGCAGTTCTTC. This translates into CATVDPGKNEQFF.

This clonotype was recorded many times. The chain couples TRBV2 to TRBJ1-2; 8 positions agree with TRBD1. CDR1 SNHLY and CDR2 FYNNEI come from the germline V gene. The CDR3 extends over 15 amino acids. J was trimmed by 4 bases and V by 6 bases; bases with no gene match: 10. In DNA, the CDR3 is TGTGCCAGCAGCGATAGAACCGGGACAGGCTATGGCTACACCTTC. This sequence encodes CASSDRTGTGYGYTF. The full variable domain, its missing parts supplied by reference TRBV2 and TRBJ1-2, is EPEVTQTPSHQVTQMGQEVILRCVPISNHLYFYWYRQILGQKVEFLVSFYNNEISEKSEIFDDQFSVERPDGSNFTLKIRSTKLEDSAMYFCASSDRTGTGYGYTFGSGTRLTVV.

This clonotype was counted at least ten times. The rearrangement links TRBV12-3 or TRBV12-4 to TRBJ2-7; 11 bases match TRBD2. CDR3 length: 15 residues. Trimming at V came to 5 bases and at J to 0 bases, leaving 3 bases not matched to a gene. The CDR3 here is CASSRTSGSSYEQYF. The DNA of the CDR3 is TGTGCCAGCAGTCGAACTAGCGGGAGCTCCTACGAGCAGTACTTC.

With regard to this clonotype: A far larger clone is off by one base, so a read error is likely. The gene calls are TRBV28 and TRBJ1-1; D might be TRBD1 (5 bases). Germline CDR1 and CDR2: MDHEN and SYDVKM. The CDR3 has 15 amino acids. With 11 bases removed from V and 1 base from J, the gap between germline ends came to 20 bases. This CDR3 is CAVSRGPGTNTEAFF. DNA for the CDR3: TGTGCCGTCAGCCGGGGCCCGGGAACGAACACTGAAGCTTTCTTT.

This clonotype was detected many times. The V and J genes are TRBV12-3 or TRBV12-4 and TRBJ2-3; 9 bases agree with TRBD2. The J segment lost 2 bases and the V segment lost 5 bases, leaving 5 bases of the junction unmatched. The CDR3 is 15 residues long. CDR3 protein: CASSARLADTDTQYF. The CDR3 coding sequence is TGTGCCAGCAGTGCCCGACTAGCGGACACAGATACGCAGTATTTT.

The CDR3 DNA reads TGCGCCAGCAGCCAATATGTAGGGGATAGCAATCAGCCCCAGCATTTT. Its protein product is CASSQYVGDSNQPQHF. The V call is TRBV4-1, the J call TRBJ1-5, with a tentative D call TRBD1 (5 bases). The germline V and J ends were trimmed by 2 bases and 0 bases, with 11 bases remaining between them. Germline CDR1 MGHRA, CDR2 YSYEKL. There are 16 residues in the CDR3.

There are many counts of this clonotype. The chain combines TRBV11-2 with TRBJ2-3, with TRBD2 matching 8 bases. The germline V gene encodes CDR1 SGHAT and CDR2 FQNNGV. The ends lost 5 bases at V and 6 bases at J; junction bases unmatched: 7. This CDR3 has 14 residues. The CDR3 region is CASSPASGYDTQYF. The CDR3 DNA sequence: TGTGCCAGCAGCCCCGCTAGCGGGTATGATACGCAGTATTTT.

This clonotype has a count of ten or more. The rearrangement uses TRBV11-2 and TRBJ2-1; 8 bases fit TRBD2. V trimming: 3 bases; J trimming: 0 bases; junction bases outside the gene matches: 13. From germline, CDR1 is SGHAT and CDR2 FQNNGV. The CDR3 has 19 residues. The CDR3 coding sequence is TGTGCCAGCAGCTTGGGGAGGAGCGGGAGCCAGAGCTCCTACAATGAGCAGTTCTTC. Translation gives CASSLGRSGSQSSYNEQFF. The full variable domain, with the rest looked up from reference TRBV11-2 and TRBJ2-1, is EAGVAQSPRYKIIEKRQSVAFWCNPISGHATLYWYQQILGQGPKLLIQFQNNGVVDDSQLPKDRFSAERLKGVDSTLKIQPAKLEDSAVYLCASSLGRSGSQSSYNEQFFGPGTRLTVL.

CDR3 region: CASSSVTSGEYNEQFF. The CDR3 DNA sequence: TGTGCCAGCAGCTCCGTGACTAGCGGGGAATACAATGAGCAGTTCTTC. The genes are TRBV11-3 and TRBJ2-1; 11 bases are a match to TRBD2. The germline V gene has CDR1 SGHNT and CDR2 YENEEA. The junction had 6 bases not matched to a gene; V was cut back by 4 bases and J by 4 bases. The CDR3 sequence is 16 residues long.

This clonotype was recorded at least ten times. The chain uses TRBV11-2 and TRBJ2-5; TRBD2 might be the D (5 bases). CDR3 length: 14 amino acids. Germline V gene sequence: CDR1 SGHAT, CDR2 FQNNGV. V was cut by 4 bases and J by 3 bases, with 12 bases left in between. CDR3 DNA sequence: TGTGCCAGCAGCTCCCGGGGAGCGGAAGAGACCCAGTACTTC. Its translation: CASSSRGAEETQYF.

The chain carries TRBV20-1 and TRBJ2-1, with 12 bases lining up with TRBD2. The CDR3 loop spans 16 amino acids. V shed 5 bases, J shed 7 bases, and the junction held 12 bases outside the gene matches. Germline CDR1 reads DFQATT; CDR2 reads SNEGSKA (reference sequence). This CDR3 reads CSAAKLAGGHPNEQFF. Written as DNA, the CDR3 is TGCAGTGCTGCCAAACTAGCGGGAGGCCACCCAAATGAGCAGTTCTTC.

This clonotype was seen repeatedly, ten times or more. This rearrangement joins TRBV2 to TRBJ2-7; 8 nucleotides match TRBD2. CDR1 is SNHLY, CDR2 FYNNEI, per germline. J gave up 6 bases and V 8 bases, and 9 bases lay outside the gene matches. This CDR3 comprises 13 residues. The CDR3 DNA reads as TGTGCCAGCTCGGGAGGGAGGACCCCCGAGCAGTACTTC. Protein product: CASSGGRTPEQYF.

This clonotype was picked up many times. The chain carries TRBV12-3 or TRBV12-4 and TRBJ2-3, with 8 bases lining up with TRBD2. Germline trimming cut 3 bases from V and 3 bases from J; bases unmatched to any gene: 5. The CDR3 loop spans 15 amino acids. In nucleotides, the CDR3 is TGTGCCAGCAGTTTTAGCGGGATGTGGACAGATACGCAGTATTTT. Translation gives CASSFSGMWTDTQYF.

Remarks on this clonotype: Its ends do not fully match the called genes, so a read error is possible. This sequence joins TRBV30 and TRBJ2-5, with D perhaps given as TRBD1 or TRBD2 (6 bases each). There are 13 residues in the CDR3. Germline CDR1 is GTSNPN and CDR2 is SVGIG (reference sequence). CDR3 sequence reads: CAWVQRGPETHYF. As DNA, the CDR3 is TGTGCATGGGTTCAACGGGGGCCAGAGACCCACTACTTC.

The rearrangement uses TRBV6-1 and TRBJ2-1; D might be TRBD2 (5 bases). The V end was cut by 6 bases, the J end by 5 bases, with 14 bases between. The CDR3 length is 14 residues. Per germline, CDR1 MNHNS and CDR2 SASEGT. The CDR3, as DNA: TGTGCCAGCAGCCGACCTCGGGATGACAATGAGCAGTTCTTC. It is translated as CASSRPRDDNEQFF.

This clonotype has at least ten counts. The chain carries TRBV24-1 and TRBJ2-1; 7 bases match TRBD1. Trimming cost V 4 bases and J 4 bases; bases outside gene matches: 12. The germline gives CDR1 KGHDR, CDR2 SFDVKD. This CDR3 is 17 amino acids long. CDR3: CATSDPNPTGQYNEQFF. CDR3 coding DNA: TGTGCCACCAGTGACCCAAACCCGACAGGGCAATACAATGAGCAGTTCTTC.

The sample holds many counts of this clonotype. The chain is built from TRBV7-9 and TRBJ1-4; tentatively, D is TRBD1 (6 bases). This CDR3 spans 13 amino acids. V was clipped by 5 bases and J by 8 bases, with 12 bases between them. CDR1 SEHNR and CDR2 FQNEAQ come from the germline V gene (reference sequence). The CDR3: CASSGGQFEKLFF. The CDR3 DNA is TGTGCCAGCAGCGGAGGACAGTTCGAAAAACTGTTTTTT.

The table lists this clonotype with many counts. The CDR3 sequence: CASSLASGQDLAGAPDTQYF. CDR3 nucleotide sequence: TGTGCCAGCAGCTTAGCGAGCGGGCAGGACTTAGCGGGAGCCCCAGATACGCAGTATTTT. This chain uses TRBV7-9 with TRBJ2-3; TRBD2 aligns across 9 bases. V shed 0 bases, J shed 4 bases, and the junction held 17 bases outside the gene matches. From germline, CDR1 is SEHNR and CDR2 FQNEAQ (reference sequence). The CDR3 contains 20 residues.

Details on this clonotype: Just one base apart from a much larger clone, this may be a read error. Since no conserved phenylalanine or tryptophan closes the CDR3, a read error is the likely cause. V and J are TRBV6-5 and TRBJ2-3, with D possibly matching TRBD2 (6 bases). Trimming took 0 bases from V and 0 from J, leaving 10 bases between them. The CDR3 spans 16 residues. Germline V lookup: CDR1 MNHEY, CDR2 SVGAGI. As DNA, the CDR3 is TGTGCCAGCAGTTACTCGGGGAGGAGGAGCACAGATACGCAGTATCTT. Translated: CASSYSGRRSTDTQYL.

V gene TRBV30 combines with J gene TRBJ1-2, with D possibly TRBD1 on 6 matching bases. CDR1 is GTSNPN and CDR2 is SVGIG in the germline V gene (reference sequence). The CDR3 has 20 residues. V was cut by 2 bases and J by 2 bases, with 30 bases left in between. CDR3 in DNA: TGTGCCTGGAGTAGCGGGTTGTATGGGACACCGGACTCTGAAAACTATGGCTACACCTTC. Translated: CAWSSGLYGTPDSENYGYTF.

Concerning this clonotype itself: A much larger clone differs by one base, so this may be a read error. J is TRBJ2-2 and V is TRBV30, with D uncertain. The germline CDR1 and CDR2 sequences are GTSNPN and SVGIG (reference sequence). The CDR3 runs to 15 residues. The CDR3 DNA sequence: TGTGCCCGGAGTGTAAGTTCCTCTCTCACCGGGGAGCTGTTTTTT. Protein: CARSVSSSLTGELFF.

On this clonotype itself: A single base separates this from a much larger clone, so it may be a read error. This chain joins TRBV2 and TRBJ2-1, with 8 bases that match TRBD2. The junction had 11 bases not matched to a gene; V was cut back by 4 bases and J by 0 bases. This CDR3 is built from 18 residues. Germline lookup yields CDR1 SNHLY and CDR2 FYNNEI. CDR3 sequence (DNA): TGTGCCAGCAGTGGGGGGCGAGTAGCGGGACACTCCTACAATGAGCAGTTCTTC. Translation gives CASSGGRVAGHSYNEQFF.

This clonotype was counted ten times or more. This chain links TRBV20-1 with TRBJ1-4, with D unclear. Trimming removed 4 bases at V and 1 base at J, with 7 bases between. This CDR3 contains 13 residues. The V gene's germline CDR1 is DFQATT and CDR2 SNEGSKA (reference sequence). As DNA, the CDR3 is TGCAGTGCTACCGAGGAAACTAATGAAAAACTGTTTTTT. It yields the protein CSATEETNEKLFF.